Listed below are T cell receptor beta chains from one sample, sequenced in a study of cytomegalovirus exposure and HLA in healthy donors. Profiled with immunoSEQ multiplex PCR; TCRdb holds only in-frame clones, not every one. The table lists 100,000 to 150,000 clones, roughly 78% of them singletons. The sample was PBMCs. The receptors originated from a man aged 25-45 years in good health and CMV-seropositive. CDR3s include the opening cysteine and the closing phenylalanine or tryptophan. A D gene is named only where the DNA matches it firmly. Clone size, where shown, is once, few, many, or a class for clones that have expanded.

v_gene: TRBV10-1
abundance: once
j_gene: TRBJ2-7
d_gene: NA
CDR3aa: CASSRTGSSEQYF
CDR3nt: TGCGCCAGCAGTCGAACAGGGTCCAGCGAGCAGTACTTC

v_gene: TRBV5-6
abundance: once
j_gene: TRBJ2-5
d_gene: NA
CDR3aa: CASSLDRSQETQYF
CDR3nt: TGTGCCAGCAGCTTGGACAGGTCCCAAGAGACCCAGTACTTC

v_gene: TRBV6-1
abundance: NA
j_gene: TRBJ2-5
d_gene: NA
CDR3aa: CASSDYRGETQYF
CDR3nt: TGTGCCAGCAGTGACTACCGTGGAGAGACCCAGTACTTC

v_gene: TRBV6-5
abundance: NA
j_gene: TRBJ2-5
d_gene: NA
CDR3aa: CASSSLALGETQYF
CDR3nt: TGTGCCAGCAGTTCGCTAGCGCTAGGAGAGACCCAGTACTTC

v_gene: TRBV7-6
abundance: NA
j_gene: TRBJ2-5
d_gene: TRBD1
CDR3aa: CASSLGQGWGQETQYF
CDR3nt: TGTGCCAGCAGCTTAGGACAGGGCTGGGGCCAAGAGACCCAGTACTTC

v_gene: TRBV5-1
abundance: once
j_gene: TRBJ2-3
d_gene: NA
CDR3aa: CASSFDSGTDTQYF
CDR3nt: TGCGCCAGCAGCTTTGACTCCGGCACAGATACGCAGTATTTT

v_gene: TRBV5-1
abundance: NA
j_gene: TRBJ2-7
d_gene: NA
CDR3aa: CASSLDGSTYEQYF
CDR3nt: TGCGCCAGCAGCTTGGATGGTTCTACCTACGAGCAGTACTTC

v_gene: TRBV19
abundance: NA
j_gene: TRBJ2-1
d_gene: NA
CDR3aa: CASMGVFYNEQFF
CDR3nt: TGTGCCAGTATGGGCGTTTTTTACAATGAGCAGTTCTTC

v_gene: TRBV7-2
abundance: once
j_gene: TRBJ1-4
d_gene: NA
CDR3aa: CASRGPGSEKLFF
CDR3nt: TGTGCCAGCAGAGGCCCGGGAAGTGAAAAACTGTTTTTT

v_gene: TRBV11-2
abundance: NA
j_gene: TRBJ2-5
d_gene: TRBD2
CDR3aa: CASSLGGGAVTGTQYF
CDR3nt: TGTGCCAGCAGCTTAGGGGGGGGAGCGGTTACGGGGACCCAGTACTTC

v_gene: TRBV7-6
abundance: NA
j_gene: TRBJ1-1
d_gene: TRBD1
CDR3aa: CASSPGQGMNTEAFF
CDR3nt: TGTGCCAGCAGCCCGGGACAGGGAATGAACACTGAAGCTTTCTTT

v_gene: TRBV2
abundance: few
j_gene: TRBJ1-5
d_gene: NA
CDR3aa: CASSALIQPQHF
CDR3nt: TGTGCCAGCAGTGCACTGATTCAGCCCCAGCATTTT

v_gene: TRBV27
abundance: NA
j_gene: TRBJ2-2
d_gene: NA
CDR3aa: CASRSSGTRNTGELFF
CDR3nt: TGTGCCAGCAGATCTTCCGGGACACGGAACACCGGGGAGCTGTTTTTT

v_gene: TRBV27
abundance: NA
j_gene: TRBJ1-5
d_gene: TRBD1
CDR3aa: CASSSRGQWSNQPQHF
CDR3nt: TGTGCCAGCAGTTCCAGGGGGCAGTGGAGCAATCAGCCCCAGCATTTT

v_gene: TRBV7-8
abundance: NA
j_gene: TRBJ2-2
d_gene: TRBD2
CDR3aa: CASNGLGMSSGELFF
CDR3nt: TGTGCCAGCAACGGACTAGGAATGAGTTCCGGGGAGCTGTTTTTT

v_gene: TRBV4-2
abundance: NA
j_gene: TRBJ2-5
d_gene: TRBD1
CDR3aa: CASSQEGDRGPRRYF
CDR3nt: TGTGCCAGCAGCCAAGAGGGAGACAGGGGGCCCAGAAGATACTTC

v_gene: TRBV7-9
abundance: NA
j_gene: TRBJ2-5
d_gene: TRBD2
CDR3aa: CASSPVGLAGGGAETQYF
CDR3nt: TGTGCCAGCAGCCCCGTCGGACTAGCGGGAGGGGGGGCAGAGACCCAGTACTTC

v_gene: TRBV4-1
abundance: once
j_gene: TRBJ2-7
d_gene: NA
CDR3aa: CASSQEPLRGTYEQYF
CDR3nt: TGCGCCAGCAGCCAAGAGCCCCTCCGGGGGACCTACGAGCAGTACTTC

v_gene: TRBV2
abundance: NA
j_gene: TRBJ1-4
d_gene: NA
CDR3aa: CASSESGLGEKLFF
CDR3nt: TGTGCCAGCAGTGAATCAGGGCTGGGTGAAAAACTGTTTTTT

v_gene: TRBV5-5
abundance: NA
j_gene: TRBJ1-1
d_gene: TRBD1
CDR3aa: CASSTWVIDRGGRTEAFF
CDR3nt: TGTGCCAGCAGCACGTGGGTCATAGACAGGGGTGGGAGAACTGAAGCTTTCTTT

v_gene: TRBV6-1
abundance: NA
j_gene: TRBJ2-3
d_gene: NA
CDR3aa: CASSRAGSSTDTQYF
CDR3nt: TGTGCCAGCTCACGGGCGGGGTCTAGCACAGATACGCAGTATTTT

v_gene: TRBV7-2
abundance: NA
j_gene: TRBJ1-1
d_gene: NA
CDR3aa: CASSLFGGNTEAFF
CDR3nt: TGTGCCAGCAGCTTATTCGGGGGGAACACTGAAGCTTTCTTT

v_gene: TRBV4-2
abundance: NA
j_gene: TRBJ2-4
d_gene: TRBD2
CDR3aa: CASSQDTTLAATVNIQYF
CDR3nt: TGTGCCAGCAGCCAAGATACTACTCTAGCGGCTACAGTAAACATTCAGTACTTC

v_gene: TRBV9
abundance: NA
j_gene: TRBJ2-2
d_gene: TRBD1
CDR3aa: CASSVGTGEGSGELFF
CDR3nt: TGTGCCAGCAGCGTTGGGACAGGGGAGGGAAGCGGGGAGCTGTTTTTT

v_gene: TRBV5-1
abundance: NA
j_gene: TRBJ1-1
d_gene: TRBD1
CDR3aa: CASSYRGLHTEAFF
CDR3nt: TGCGCCAGCAGCTATAGGGGGCTGCACACTGAAGCTTTCTTT

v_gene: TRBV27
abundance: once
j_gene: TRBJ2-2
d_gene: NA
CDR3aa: CASTTQGRTFGELFF
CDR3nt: TGTGCCAGCACAACTCAGGGGCGTACTTTTGGGGAGCTGTTTTTT

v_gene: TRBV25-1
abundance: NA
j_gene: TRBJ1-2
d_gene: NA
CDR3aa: CASSESGKMEGYTF
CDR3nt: TGTGCCAGCAGTGAATCCGGAAAGATGGAGGGCTACACCTTC

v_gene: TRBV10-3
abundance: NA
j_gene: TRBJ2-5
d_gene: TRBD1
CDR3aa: CAISDRQGYQETQYF
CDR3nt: TGTGCCATCAGCGACCGACAGGGGTACCAAGAGACCCAGTACTTC

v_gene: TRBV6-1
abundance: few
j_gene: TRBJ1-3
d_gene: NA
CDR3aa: CASSERISTQAGYTIYF
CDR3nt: TGTGCCAGCAGTGAGAGAATTTCAACCCAGGCCGGCTACACCATATATTTT

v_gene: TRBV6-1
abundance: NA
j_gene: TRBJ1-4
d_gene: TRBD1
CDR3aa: CASSELRGRNEKLFF
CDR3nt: TGTGCCAGCAGTGAATTGAGGGGGCGGAATGAAAAACTGTTTTTT

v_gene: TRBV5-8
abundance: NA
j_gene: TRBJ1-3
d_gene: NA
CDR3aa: CASSLGGPYSGNTIYF
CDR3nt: TGTGCCAGCAGCTTGGGAGGGCCCTACTCTGGAAACACCATATATTTT

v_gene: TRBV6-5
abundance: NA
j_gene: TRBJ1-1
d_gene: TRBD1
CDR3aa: CASSSPRTGANTEAFF
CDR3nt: TGTGCCAGCAGTTCGCCCCGGACAGGGGCGAACACTGAAGCTTTCTTT

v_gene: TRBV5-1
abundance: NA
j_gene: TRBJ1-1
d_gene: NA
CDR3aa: CASSFGAAHLGDTEAFF
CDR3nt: TGCGCCAGCAGCTTTGGGGCGGCCCATCTTGGGGACACTGAAGCTTTCTTT

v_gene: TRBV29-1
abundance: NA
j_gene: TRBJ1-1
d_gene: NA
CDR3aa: CSAVRAMNTEAFF
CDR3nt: TGCAGCGCCGTGCGGGCAATGAACACTGAAGCTTTCTTT

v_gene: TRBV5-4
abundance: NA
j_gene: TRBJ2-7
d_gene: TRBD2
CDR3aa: CASSLDSGSYHEQYF
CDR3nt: TGTGCCAGCAGCTTGGATAGCGGGAGTTACCACGAGCAGTACTTC

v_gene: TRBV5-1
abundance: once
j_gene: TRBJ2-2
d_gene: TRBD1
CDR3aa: CASSLGQGPSNTGELFF
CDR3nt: TGCGCCAGCAGCTTGGGACAGGGACCCTCGAACACCGGGGAGCTGTTTTTT

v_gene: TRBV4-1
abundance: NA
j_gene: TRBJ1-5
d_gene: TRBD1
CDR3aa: CASSQRQGDDNQPQHF
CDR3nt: TGCGCCAGCAGCCAGAGACAGGGTGATGACAATCAGCCCCAGCATTTT

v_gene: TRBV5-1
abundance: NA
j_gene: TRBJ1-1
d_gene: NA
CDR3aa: CASSLHSNTEAFF
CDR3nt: TGCGCCAGCAGCTTACATTCGAACACTGAAGCTTTCTTT

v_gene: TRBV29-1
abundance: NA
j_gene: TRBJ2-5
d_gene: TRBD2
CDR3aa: CSVERVAGAGETQYF
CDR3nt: TGCAGCGTTGAAAGGGTAGCGGGCGCCGGGGAGACCCAGTACTTC

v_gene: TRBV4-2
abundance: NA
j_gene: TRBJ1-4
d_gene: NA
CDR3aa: CASSQDTGGEKLFF
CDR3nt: TGTGCCAGCAGCCAAGATACAGGCGGTGAAAAACTGTTTTTT

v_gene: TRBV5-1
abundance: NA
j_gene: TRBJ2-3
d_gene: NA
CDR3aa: CASKRSSTDTQYF
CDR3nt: TGCGCCAGCAAGCGGTCTAGCACAGATACGCAGTATTTT

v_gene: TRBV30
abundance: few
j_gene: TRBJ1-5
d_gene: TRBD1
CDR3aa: CACQKGARQPQHF
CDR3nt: TGTGCCTGCCAAAAGGGGGCAAGGCAGCCCCAGCATTTT

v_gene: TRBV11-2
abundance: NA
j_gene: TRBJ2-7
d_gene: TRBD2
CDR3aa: CASSLDPSGYEQYF
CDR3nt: TGTGCCAGCAGCTTAGATCCTAGCGGATACGAGCAGTACTTC

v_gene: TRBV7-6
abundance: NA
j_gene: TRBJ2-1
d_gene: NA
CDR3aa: CASSQGYLKAAYNEQFF
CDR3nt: TGTGCCAGCAGCCAGGGGTACTTAAAAGCTGCTTACAATGAGCAGTTCTTC

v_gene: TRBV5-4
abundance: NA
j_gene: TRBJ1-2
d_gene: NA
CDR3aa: CASRLTGNYGYTF
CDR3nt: TGTGCCAGCAGATTGACAGGCAACTATGGCTACACCTTC

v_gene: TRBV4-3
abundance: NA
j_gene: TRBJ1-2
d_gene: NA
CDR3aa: CASSQATGVSYGYTF
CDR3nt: TGCGCCAGCAGCCAAGCAACGGGGGTGAGCTATGGCTACACCTTC

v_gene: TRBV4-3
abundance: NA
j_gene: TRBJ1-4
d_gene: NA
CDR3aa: CASSQEVDGATNEKLFF
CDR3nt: TGCGCCAGCAGCCAAGAGGTGGACGGGGCAACTAATGAAAAACTGTTTTTT

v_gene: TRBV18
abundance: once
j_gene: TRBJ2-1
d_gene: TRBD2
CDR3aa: CASSSQQEGGSFYNEQFF
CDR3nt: TGTGCCAGCTCATCCCAACAGGAGGGCGGGAGCTTCTACAATGAGCAGTTCTTC

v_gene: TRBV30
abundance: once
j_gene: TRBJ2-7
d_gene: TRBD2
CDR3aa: CAWSPLFSSGFAYEQYF
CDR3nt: TGTGCCTGGAGTCCTCTTTTTTCTAGCGGCTTCGCCTACGAGCAGTACTTC